The entry below gives a single TCR beta chain sequence along with its context. The authors reverse transcribed about 0.5 to 1 ug RNA with random hexamers. An immunoSEQ multiplex PCR generated amplified TCR beta CDR3 products spanning 54 Vbeta and 13 Jbeta. TCRdb re-derived calls from the immunoSEQ multiplex PCR reads in MiXCR, one entry per CDR3 protein. The repertoire includes 74,000 or so distinct CDR3 sequences, 93% of them detected once, and over 0.5% sits in the top ten. Diagnostic criteria for definite or probable disease, in their recently defined form, were met by the patients with Susac syndrome. Negative isolation yielded CD8+ and CD4+ T cells; FACS enriched TEMRA cells. This CDR3 has 14 residues. Germline V lookup: CDR1 SGHDT, CDR2 YYEEEE. The V gene end was trimmed by 4 bases and the J gene end by 4 bases; junction bases not matched to a gene: 7. The data derive from a study of CD8 T cells in Susac syndrome. The overall study: The Susac syndrome patients that were sequenced included over five with active disease and under ten in remission.

Sequencing was carried out using CD4+ T cells from PBMCs. The chain carries TRBV5-6 and TRBJ2-5; 7 nucleotides line up with TRBD1. This sequence was found in a human donor with Susac syndrome. CDR3 amino acids: CASSQTGSTETQYF. CDR3 bases: TGTGCCAGCAGCCAGACAGGGTCGACAGAGACCCAGTACTTC.